This is a list of T cell receptor beta chains from one sample in a study of shared clonotypes between healthy human individuals. Some clones are missing from TCRdb's copy, which holds only in-frame ones; the method was immunoSEQ multiplex PCR. The sample lists roughly 550,000 clones, roughly 95% occurring once. The material sequenced was naive CD8+ T cells sorted from blood. These receptors all come from a woman in her thirties in good health. The conserved cysteine and the conserved F or W are not part of the CDR3 here.

J,V,CDR3
TRBJ2-7,TRBV5-6,ASTIAGGSYEQY
TRBJ2-3,TRBV2,ASSDLGQLSTDTQY
TRBJ2-7,TRBV10-1,ASSDGYEQY
TRBJ2-7,TRBV7-9,ASSWGTGPFFEQY
TRBJ2-1,TRBV7-9,ASNQGSGRARNEQF
TRBJ2-2,TRBV6-5,ASSYQNTGELF
TRBJ2-2,TRBV4-1,ASSRHPLMVAGGRNTGELF
TRBJ2-5,TRBV28,ASSLGGVQETQY
TRBJ2-1,TRBV12-5,ASGWEDEQF
TRBJ2-1,TRBV19,ASSIGGYVEQF